The rows below give T cell receptor beta chains drawn from one sample of a study of graft-versus-host responses after intestinal transplantation. Which antigens these TCRs recognize remains unknown. This table comes from immunoSEQ multiplex PCR, and its TCRdb copy is limited to in-frame clones, with some not included. In the table there are more than 85,000 clones, roughly 95% of which are singletons. The sequenced sample was unstimulated CD8+ T cells sorted from spleen or lymph node cells, obtained before intestinal transplant. These receptors all come from a human donor who received an intestinal transplant. Both conserved end residues are part of each CDR3. Fields, in order: CDR3 protein, CDR3 DNA, clone size, V gene, D gene, J gene. The D gene is left open where the match is weak. Only some rows state a clone size, as once, few, many or a class for expanded clones.

cdr3_aa: CASSEVRGPGELFF
cdr3_nt: TGTGCCAGCAGTGAAGTACGCGGGCCCGGGGAGCTGTTTTTT
clone_size: .
v_call: TRBV6-1
d_call: .
j_call: TRBJ2-2

cdr3_aa: CASSFVTSGSYEQYF
cdr3_nt: TGCGCCAGCAGCTTCGTGACTAGCGGGAGCTACGAGCAGTACTTC
clone_size: .
v_call: TRBV5-1
d_call: TRBD2
j_call: TRBJ2-7

cdr3_aa: CASSLKTGPNTEAFF
cdr3_nt: TGTGCCAGCAGCTTAAAGACAGGGCCGAACACTGAAGCTTTCTTT
clone_size: .
v_call: TRBV7-9
d_call: TRBD1
j_call: TRBJ1-1

cdr3_aa: CASLYTMGNQPQHF
cdr3_nt: TGTGCTAGTCTTTATACCATGGGCAATCAGCCCCAGCATTTT
clone_size: .
v_call: TRBV12-5
d_call: .
j_call: TRBJ1-5

cdr3_aa: CASRMNTEAFF
cdr3_nt: TGTGCCAGCAGGATGAACACTGAAGCTTTCTTT
clone_size: once
v_call: TRBV6-5
d_call: .
j_call: TRBJ1-1

cdr3_aa: CASRKLAGTGPGELFF
cdr3_nt: TGTGCCAGTAGGAAACTAGCGGGGACCGGACCCGGGGAGCTGTTTTTT
clone_size: .
v_call: TRBV19
d_call: TRBD2
j_call: TRBJ2-2

cdr3_aa: CAWRGAGVWDEQFF
cdr3_nt: TGTGCCTGGAGGGGAGCGGGAGTTTGGGATGAGCAGTTCTTC
clone_size: .
v_call: TRBV30
d_call: TRBD2
j_call: TRBJ2-1

cdr3_aa: CARSLVGASSDTEAFF
cdr3_nt: TGTGCCAGAAGCTTGGTGGGGGCCTCGAGTGACACTGAAGCTTTCTTT
clone_size: .
v_call: TRBV5-3
d_call: .
j_call: TRBJ1-1

cdr3_aa: CASSGENTEAFF
cdr3_nt: TGTGCCAGCAGCGGGGAGAACACTGAAGCTTTCTTT
clone_size: .
v_call: TRBV6-5
d_call: .
j_call: TRBJ1-1

cdr3_aa: CATVPLAGPYEQFF
cdr3_nt: TGTGCCACCGTGCCCCTAGCGGGACCTTATGAGCAGTTCTTC
clone_size: .
v_call: TRBV27
d_call: TRBD2
j_call: TRBJ2-1

cdr3_aa: CASSSGQGSYEKLFF
cdr3_nt: TGTGCCAGCAGCTCCGGACAGGGCTCCTATGAAAAACTGTTTTTT
clone_size: .
v_call: TRBV7-6
d_call: TRBD1
j_call: TRBJ1-4

cdr3_aa: CASGRDADEQFF
cdr3_nt: TGTGCCAGCGGCCGGGACGCCGATGAGCAGTTCTTC
clone_size: .
v_call: TRBV28
d_call: .
j_call: TRBJ2-1

cdr3_aa: CASSDSGPGGEAFF
cdr3_nt: TGCGCCAGCAGTGATTCGGGACCAGGGGGTGAAGCTTTCTTT
clone_size: .
v_call: TRBV10-1
d_call: TRBD1
j_call: TRBJ1-1

cdr3_aa: CASSSAGEQPQHF
cdr3_nt: TGTGCCAGCAGTTCGGCAGGGGAACAGCCCCAGCATTTT
clone_size: .
v_call: TRBV28
d_call: .
j_call: TRBJ1-5

cdr3_aa: CASSSPAGRQGEAGYGYTF
cdr3_nt: TGTGCCAGCAGCTCCCCGGCGGGACGACAGGGAGAGGCGGGCTATGGCTACACCTTC
clone_size: once
v_call: TRBV7-9
d_call: TRBD1
j_call: TRBJ1-2

cdr3_aa: CASSVVETALYGYTF
cdr3_nt: TGTGCCAGCAGCGTAGTGGAGACAGCACTTTATGGCTACACCTTC
clone_size: .
v_call: TRBV9
d_call: .
j_call: TRBJ1-2

cdr3_aa: CASSPRGWTSGLQEQYF
cdr3_nt: TGTGCCAGCAGCCCCCGGGGTTGGACTAGCGGGCTTCAAGAGCAGTACTTC
clone_size: .
v_call: TRBV11-2
d_call: TRBD2
j_call: TRBJ2-7

cdr3_aa: CASSLGDTEAFF
cdr3_nt: TGTGCCAGCAGCTTGGGGGACACTGAAGCTTTCTTT
clone_size: .
v_call: TRBV5-4
d_call: .
j_call: TRBJ1-1

cdr3_aa: CASSLKGRGNTIYF
cdr3_nt: TGTGCCAGCAGCTTGAAGGGCCGTGGAAACACCATATATTTT
clone_size: .
v_call: TRBV5-4
d_call: .
j_call: TRBJ1-3

cdr3_aa: CASSVGQGISYEQYF
cdr3_nt: TGTGCCAGCAGCGTAGGACAGGGGATTTCCTACGAGCAGTACTTC
clone_size: .
v_call: TRBV9
d_call: TRBD1
j_call: TRBJ2-7

cdr3_aa: CASSTPQGGPQHF
cdr3_nt: TGTGCCAGCAGCACACCACAGGGGGGGCCCCAGCATTTT
clone_size: .
v_call: TRBV7-2
d_call: TRBD1
j_call: TRBJ1-5

cdr3_aa: CASSQTGRTDTQYF
cdr3_nt: TGTGCCAGCAGTCAGACAGGGCGGACAGATACGCAGTATTTT
clone_size: .
v_call: TRBV5-6
d_call: TRBD1
j_call: TRBJ2-3

cdr3_aa: CASTERGRGPQHF
cdr3_nt: TGTGCCAGCACCGAACGCGGGAGGGGGCCCCAGCATTTT
clone_size: few
v_call: TRBV21-1
d_call: .
j_call: TRBJ1-5

cdr3_aa: CASSGRTSGRTPDTQYF
cdr3_nt: TGCGCCAGCAGCGGGCGTACTAGCGGGAGGACCCCAGATACGCAGTATTTT
clone_size: .
v_call: TRBV5-1
d_call: TRBD2
j_call: TRBJ2-3

cdr3_aa: CASSLARGLSYEQYF
cdr3_nt: TGTGCCAGCAGCTTAGCGAGGGGTCTCTCCTACGAGCAGTACTTC
clone_size: .
v_call: TRBV7-8
d_call: .
j_call: TRBJ2-7

cdr3_aa: CASSPLAGAPYEQYF
cdr3_nt: TGTGCCAGCAGCCCCTTAGCGGGGGCCCCCTACGAGCAGTACTTC
clone_size: .
v_call: TRBV7-2
d_call: TRBD2
j_call: TRBJ2-7

cdr3_aa: CASSQVPLSSYEQYF
cdr3_nt: TGCGCCAGCAGCCAAGTCCCGTTATCCTCCTACGAGCAGTACTTC
clone_size: .
v_call: TRBV4-1
d_call: .
j_call: TRBJ2-7

cdr3_aa: CASSLRTSANNEQFF
cdr3_nt: TGTGCCAGCAGTTTACGCACTAGCGCCAACAATGAGCAGTTCTTC
clone_size: .
v_call: TRBV27
d_call: TRBD2
j_call: TRBJ2-1

cdr3_aa: CASSEGSGGSYEQYF
cdr3_nt: TGTGCCAGCAGTGAGGGCAGCGGGGGTTCCTACGAGCAGTACTTC
clone_size: .
v_call: TRBV6-4
d_call: TRBD2
j_call: TRBJ2-7

cdr3_aa: CASSSPGQGAYEQYF
cdr3_nt: TGTGCCAGCAGTTCGCCGGGACAGGGGGCCTACGAGCAGTACTTC
clone_size: .
v_call: TRBV27
d_call: TRBD1
j_call: TRBJ2-7

cdr3_aa: CASSSRTGDYGYTF
cdr3_nt: TGTGCCAGCAGTTCTAGGACAGGGGACTATGGCTACACCTTC
clone_size: .
v_call: TRBV2
d_call: TRBD1
j_call: TRBJ1-2

cdr3_aa: CASSPFLGVAGGPGETQYF
cdr3_nt: TGTGCCAGCAGCCCATTCCTCGGAGTAGCGGGAGGGCCGGGGGAGACCCAGTACTTC
clone_size: .
v_call: TRBV7-8
d_call: TRBD2
j_call: TRBJ2-5

cdr3_aa: CASSLAADYEQYF
cdr3_nt: TGTGCCAGCAGCTTAGCGGCAGACTACGAGCAGTACTTC
clone_size: .
v_call: TRBV7-8
d_call: .
j_call: TRBJ2-7